Each of the 27 T cell receptor beta chains below was sequenced from the same sample in a study of tumor-infiltrating lymphocytes in primary liver carcinoma. TCR beta cDNA was reverse-transcribed from about 500 ng of total RNA. The reaction used a constant-region primer and ProtoScript II reverse transcriptase. Each TCR beta library was derived from three nested multiplex PCR rounds that employed slightly modified ARM-PCR. Researchers ran the first two PCR rounds for roughly 10 cycles each with TRBV1-TRBV30 forward primers and a C-beta reverse primer. TCRdb itself ran the multiplex PCR reads through MiXCR, one entry per CDR3 protein. The table records about 320,000 distinct CDR3 sequences, about 60% of them present only once. RNA was extracted from whole blood without cell sorting, alongside germline DNA. Sequenced input: peripheral blood. Receptors originate from a middle-aged man with primary liver carcinoma and hepatitis B virus infection.

This clonotype was detected a few times. This may be a read error: a much more frequent sequence differs by one nucleotide. The gene calls are TRBV4-3 and TRBJ1-6; tentative D call: TRBD1 (6 bases). Between the trimmed V and J ends, which lost 0 bases and 9 bases, there was a span of 12 bases. The germline V gene encodes CDR1 LGHNA and CDR2 YSLEER. CDR3 length equals 15 residues. The CDR3 here is CASSQDLLGGSPLHF. CDR3 coding DNA: TGCGCCAGCAGCCAAGATCTGTTAGGGGGTTCACCCCTCCACTTT.

The CDR3 nucleotides read TGTGCCAGCAGCTGGATATCGGGGGGGATGGACACTGAAGCTTTCTTT. Its translation: CASSWISGGMDTEAFF. This chain connects TRBV6-6 to TRBJ1-1; a possible D gene is TRBD1 (5 bases). The CDR3 runs 16 residues. Trimming pared 6 bases from V and 3 bases from J, leaving 20 bases between. In germline, CDR1 is MNHNY, CDR2 SVGAGI (reference sequence).

In its sample, this clonotype was seen once. This may be a read error, as it is one base from a much larger clone. The V call is TRBV12-3 or TRBV12-4, the J call TRBJ2-4, with D perhaps given as TRBD1 or TRBD2 (6 bases each). The CDR3 loop spans 14 amino acids. The CDR3 region is CVSSPGGGKNIQYF. In DNA form, the CDR3 reads TGTGTCAGCAGCCCAGGAGGGGGCAAAAACATTCAGTACTTC.

As regards this clonotype: One base away lies a much larger clone, so this may be a sequencing read error. The rearrangement links TRBV12-3 or TRBV12-4 to TRBJ2-5; tentatively, D is TRBD1 (6 bases). V was shortened by 3 bases and J by 8 bases, with 16 bases between the two germline ends. CDR3 size: 14 residues. CDR3 in DNA: TGTGCCAGCAGTTTGCACAGGGATGTTGATACCCAGTACTTC. It translates to CASSLHRDVDTQYF.

Details on this clonotype: A read error may be the cause here, since a much bigger clone is one base away. The chain carries TRBV29-1 and TRBJ2-3; tentative D call: TRBD2 (5 bases). The germline V gene has CDR1 SQVTM and CDR2 ANQGSEA. The CDR3 runs to 13 residues. The V gene lost 8 bases and the J gene lost 0 bases, with 12 bases spanning the gap. CDR3 coding DNA: TGCAGCATCGGACTTCTTAGCACAGATACGCAGTATTTT. This encodes CSIGLLSTDTQYF.

On this clonotype: An end of the junction differs from the germline gene, which may be a read error. The gene calls are TRBV29-1 and TRBJ1-5; 9 nucleotides match TRBD1. Germline lookup yields CDR1 SQVTM and CDR2 ANQGSEA. This CDR3 comprises 14 residues. CDR3 DNA: TGCAGCGCGTTAACAGGGGGCGGCGATCGGCCCCGGCATTTT. It encodes CSALTGGGDRPRHF.

A word on this clonotype: A much larger clone is a single base away; this may be a read error. The DNA for the CDR3 is TGTGGCAGCAATCCTGGGCGGGCCAACTCCTACGAGCAGTACTTC. It is translated as CGSNPGRANSYEQYF. The J gene is TRBJ2-7, the V gene TRBV28, with D possibly matching TRBD2 (5 bases). The CDR3 runs to 15 residues. The germline gives CDR1 MDHEN, CDR2 SYDVKM.

About this clonotype: This sequence may be a read error, since a much larger clone differs from it by one base. The J gene is TRBJ2-2, the V gene TRBV5-4; D gene ambiguous. Per germline, CDR1 SGHNT and CDR2 YYREEE (reference sequence). The CDR3 contains 15 residues. CDR3 bases: TGTGTCAGCAGCTCACCCACCCAGGTCACCGGGGAGCTGTTTTTT. Amino acid sequence: CVSSSPTQVTGELFF.

Worth noting for this clonotype: Given the absence of the conserved phenylalanine or tryptophan at the CDR3 end, a read error is likely. The genes are TRBV5-4 and TRBJ1-6, with D unclear. The germline V gene has CDR1 SGHNT and CDR2 YYREEE (reference sequence). This CDR3 is built from 14 residues. Trimming shortened V by 3 bases and J by 5 bases, and 9 bases separated the two germline ends. The CDR3 loop is CASSSELNNSPLHV. CDR3 DNA sequence: TGTGCCAGCAGCTCGGAGCTGAATAATTCACCCCTCCACGTT.

This clonotype was counted a single time. Compared with germline, one end of the junction differs, possibly owing to a read error. The chain combines TRBV6-6 with TRBJ2-2; D call uncertain. CDR1 MNHNY and CDR2 SVGAGI come from the germline V gene (reference sequence). The CDR3 has 12 residues. This chain's CDR3 is CAGRPLRGELFF. DNA for the CDR3: TGTGCCGGCAGACCCCTTCGCGGGGAGCTGTTTTTT.

V gene TRBV6-1 combines with J gene TRBJ1-1, with TRBD1 as a possible D gene (5 bases). This CDR3 contains 15 residues. V was clipped by 6 bases and J by 5 bases, with 19 bases between them. Germline V gene data show CDR1 as MNHNS and CDR2 as SASEGT. The CDR3 DNA sequence: TGTGCCAGCAGACCCCGGGGGGGAGAAGGGACTGAAGCTTTCTTT. Residues: CASRPRGGEGTEAFF.

In this sample, this clonotype turned up a few times. The chain is built from TRBV28 and TRBJ1-1, with 7 bases lining up with TRBD1. Germline V CDR1 and CDR2: MDHEN, SYDVKM. Trimming cost V 6 bases and J 1 base; bases outside gene matches: 5. This CDR3 has 14 residues. The CDR3 loop is CASSLQGGNTEAFF. Here the CDR3 DNA reads TGTGCCAGCAGCCTCCAGGGGGGGAACACTGAAGCTTTCTTT.

The chain joins TRBV30 to TRBJ1-1, with a weak D call TRBD1 (6 bases). There are 15 residues in the CDR3. Deletions cut 3 bases from V and 2 bases from J, with 16 bases between. In germline, CDR1 is GTSNPN, CDR2 SVGIG (reference sequence). The CDR3 sequence is CAWRPRRGGNTEAFF. The CDR3 DNA reads TGTGCCTGGAGACCCCGGCGAGGGGGAAACACTGAAGCTTTCTTT.

Regarding this clonotype: Just one base apart from a much larger clone, this may be a read error. The gene calls are TRBV12-3 or TRBV12-4 and TRBJ2-1; TRBD2 aligns across 13 bases. This CDR3 has 19 amino acids. Losses at the gene ends were 9 bases for V and 0 bases for J; bases not matched to a gene: 14. Here the CDR3 reads CARSTRTSGGLSSYNEQFF. The CDR3 coding sequence is TGTGCCAGGAGTACAAGGACTAGCGGGGGTCTCAGCTCCTACAATGAGCAGTTCTTC.

Of note for this clonotype: A read error may be the cause here, since a much bigger clone is one base away. The V and J genes are TRBV6-1 and TRBJ2-7; TRBD1 is a possible D gene (6 bases). Germline V gene lookup returns CDR1 MNHNS and CDR2 SASEGT. The CDR3 sequence is 15 residues long. The CDR3 spells CTSSEEQGGFYEQYF. As DNA, the CDR3 is TGTACCAGCAGTGAAGAACAGGGCGGGTTCTACGAGCAGTACTTC.

This clonotype was seen a few times. This chain joins TRBV6-2 or TRBV6-3 and TRBJ1-2; D is perhaps TRBD1 (6 bases). Trimming shortened V by 5 bases and J by 8 bases, and 18 bases separated the two germline ends. The CDR3 runs 14 residues. Germline CDR1 and CDR2: MNHEY and SVGEGT. CDR3 residues: CASSLQGFLYGYTF. CDR3 DNA sequence: TGTGCCAGCAGTCTACAGGGTTTCCTATACGGCTACACCTTC.

The rearrangement joins TRBV4-1 to TRBJ2-1; 7 bases line up with TRBD2. After removal of 0 bases from V and 4 bases from J, the junction contained 9 bases not matched to a gene. Germline V gene sequence: CDR1 MGHRA, CDR2 YSYEKL. This CDR3 region has 17 residues. CDR3 in DNA: TGCGCCAGCAGCCAAGAGGAAGGCGGGGGTTTATACAATGAGCAGTTCTTC. It codes for CASSQEEGGGLYNEQFF.

Comments on this clonotype: With a much larger clone just one base away, this may be a read error. This chain uses TRBV6-2 or TRBV6-3 with TRBJ1-5; D perhaps matches TRBD1 (6 bases). CDR1 is MNHEY, CDR2 SVGEGT, per germline. CDR3 length: 14 amino acids. Trimming removed 5 bases at V and 3 bases at J, with 11 bases between. The CDR3 DNA follows: TGTGCCAGCAGTCTCAGGGGTACCAATCAGCCCCAGCATTTT. Translated: CASSLRGTNQPQHF.

CDR3 bases: TGTGCCAGCAGCCCAGCCGGGACCCAATACAATGAGCAGTTCTTC. Translation gives CASSPAGTQYNEQFF. The V and J genes are TRBV7-2 and TRBJ2-1; perhaps D is TRBD1 or TRBD2 (5 bases each). This CDR3 contains 15 residues. CDR1 is SGHTA and CDR2 is FQGNSA in the germline V gene. Trimming stripped 5 bases from V and 4 bases from J, with 15 bases between.

For this clonotype: Without the conserved terminal phenylalanine or tryptophan, this CDR3 likely stems from a read error. The rearrangement uses TRBV11-2 and TRBJ2-2, with TRBD2 identical over 10 bases. V gave up 3 bases and J gave up 8 bases; unmatched junction bases: 15. The CDR3 is 18 residues long. In germline, CDR1 is SGHAT, CDR2 FQNNGV. DNA for the CDR3: TGTGCCAGCAGCTTTAGTGTGCTAGCGGGAGTTAAGTCAGGGGAGCTGTTTTGT. Translated, it gives CASSFSVLAGVKSGELFC.

V usage is TRBV11-2 and J usage is TRBJ1-5; D is undetermined. Germline assignment: CDR1 SGHAT and CDR2 FQNNGV. V was clipped by 8 bases and J by 6 bases, with 11 bases between them. The CDR3 spans 12 residues. CDR3 sequence: CASCLMGQPQHF. CDR3 bases: TGTGCCAGCTGTTTAATGGGTCAGCCCCAGCATTTT.

At least ten counts were recorded for this clonotype. V usage is TRBV4-1 and J usage is TRBJ2-7, with 7 bases lining up with TRBD1. V trimming: 11 bases; J trimming: 1 base; junction bases outside the gene matches: 8. CDR3 size: 13 residues. CDR1 and CDR2 from the germline V gene are MGHRA and YSYEKL. This CDR3 is CAGRTGASYEQYF. The CDR3 region has the DNA TGCGCCGGTCGTACAGGGGCTTCCTACGAGCAGTACTTC.

This clonotype was seen only a few times. V and J are TRBV5-5 and TRBJ2-7, with a weak D call TRBD1 (6 bases). CDR1 is SGHKS and CDR2 is YYEKEE in the germline V gene (reference sequence). The CDR3 is 12 amino acids. V lost 0 bases and J lost 6, with 7 bases in between. As DNA, the CDR3 is TGTGCCAGCAGCTTGGGCAGGGGCGAGCAGTACTTC. Residues: CASSLGRGEQYF.

This clonotype was counted between two and nine times. The chain recombines TRBV30 with TRBJ2-7; maybe TRBD2 (6 bases). V was trimmed by 8 bases and J by 2 bases, leaving 10 bases between them. The germline V gene encodes CDR1 GTSNPN and CDR2 SVGIG (reference sequence). The CDR3 has 11 amino acids. This chain's CDR3 is CARGTPYEQYF. The DNA of the CDR3 is TGTGCCCGCGGGACTCCCTACGAGCAGTACTTC.

With regard to this clonotype: A much bigger clone sits one base away, suggesting this may be a read error. This chain uses TRBV12-3 or TRBV12-4 with TRBJ1-4; a possible D gene is TRBD1 (5 bases). This CDR3 has 14 residues. V was clipped by 2 bases and J by 8 bases, with 12 bases between them. CDR3 sequence reads: CASSLLQEGEKLFF. CDR3 DNA: TGTGCCAGCAGTTTACTACAGGAAGGCGAAAAACTGTTTTTT.

This clonotype has just one count. The rearrangement uses TRBV7-8 and TRBJ2-1, with D uncertain. The germline V gene encodes CDR1 SGHVS and CDR2 FQNEAQ. This CDR3 spans 12 amino acids. The germline V and J ends were trimmed by 3 bases and 10 bases, with 10 bases remaining between them. DNA of the CDR3: TGTGCCAGCAGCTTTCTCGGGCCCGAGCAGTTCTTC. Translation: CASSFLGPEQFF. The complete variable domain, with remaining parts taken from reference TRBV7-8 and TRBJ2-1, reads GAGVSQSPRYKVAKRGQDVALRCDPISGHVSLFWYQQALGQGPEFLTYFQNEAQLDKSGLPSDRFFAERPEGSVSTLKIQRTQQEDSAVYLCASSFLGPEQFFGPGTRLTVL.

The chain recombines TRBV30 with TRBJ1-6, with 7 bases that match TRBD1. CDR3 length equals 16 residues. CDR1 is GTSNPN, CDR2 SVGIG, per germline (reference sequence). V lost 4 bases to trimming and J lost 5 bases; unmatched junction nucleotides: 11. This CDR3 is CAWKGRPGQNNSPLHF. CDR3 DNA: TGTGCCTGGAAAGGTCGCCCGGGACAGAATAATTCACCCCTCCACTTT.